A single sample gave rise to the 4 T cell receptor beta chains below, sequenced in a study of control samples from healthy donors and cancer patients. Here immunoSEQ multiplex PCR was the method, and the copy in TCRdb shows in-frame clones only, minus some. The sample shows around 100,000 clones, approximately 84% of them seen only once. Sample: blood. These receptors were obtained from a woman in her forties or fifties in good health.

The chain is built from TRBV14 and TRBJ2-1; 7 bases align to TRBD1. This CDR3 has 15 residues. V shed 0 bases, J shed 11 bases, and the junction held 10 bases outside the gene matches. Germline CDR1 is SGHDN and CDR2 is FVKESK. CDR3 amino acids: CASSQEGYRGTKQFF. CDR3 nucleotide sequence: TGTGCCAGCAGCCAAGAAGGGTACAGGGGAACTAAGCAGTTCTTC.

This clone has just one count. The rearrangement links TRBV3-1 (or the pseudogene TRBV3-2) to TRBJ2-1, with a weak D call TRBD1 (6 bases). V was clipped by 3 bases and J by 10 bases, with 19 bases between them. The CDR3 sequence is 15 residues long. The germline gives CDR1 LGHDT, CDR2 YNNKEL (reference sequence). The CDR3 region is CASSHLTGRISEQFF. CDR3 DNA: TGTGCCAGCAGCCATTTGACAGGCAGGATAAGCGAGCAGTTCTTC.

This sequence joins TRBV15 and TRBJ1-2, with TRBD1 matching over 9 bases. The J segment lost 4 bases and the V segment lost 5 bases, leaving 14 bases of the junction unmatched. This CDR3 spans 17 amino acids. Germline-derived CDR1 and CDR2 are LNHNV and YYDKDF (reference sequence). The CDR3 loop is CATSGVMGDRDLYGYTF. In DNA form, the CDR3 reads TGTGCCACCAGCGGGGTCATGGGGGACAGGGACCTCTATGGCTACACCTTC.

This chain joins TRBV7-3 and TRBJ2-1; possible D gene TRBD2, 6 bases. The CDR3 runs to 14 residues. The V and J ends lost 2 bases and 5 bases respectively, with 10 bases between them. CDR1 is SGHTA and CDR2 is FQGTGA in the germline V gene. The CDR3 here is CASSLGGNNNEQFF. CDR3 nucleotide sequence: TGTGCCAGCAGCTTAGGAGGGAACAACAATGAGCAGTTCTTC.